The rows below give T cell receptor beta chains drawn from one sample of a study of cytomegalovirus exposure and HLA in healthy donors. The method was immunoSEQ multiplex PCR; TCRdb's version includes in-frame clones alone and lacks a portion of them. The data contain over 100,000 clones, roughly 85% of them singletons. The source material was PBMCs. The receptors come from a middle-aged man in good health and CMV-seronegative. CDR3s include the opening cysteine and the closing phenylalanine or tryptophan. A D gene is named only where the DNA matches it firmly. Where a row states a size, it is once, few, many or the class of an expanded clone; other rows omit it.

CDR3 DNA	CDR3 protein	clone size	J gene	V gene	D gene
TGTGCCAGTAGTATAGTCCCGACACTAGATCAGCCCCAGCATTTT	CASSIVPTLDQPQHF	.	TRBJ1-5	TRBV19	.
TGTTCCAGCAGCTTCGGGGATTCTGGCTACACCTTC	CSSSFGDSGYTF	.	TRBJ1-2	TRBV7-9	.
TGTGCCAGCAGCGCCTTTGACGCGAGAGGCCACAATGAGCAGTTCTTC	CASSAFDARGHNEQFF	.	TRBJ2-1	TRBV4-2	.
TGTGCCAGCAGCACAGGGGGCTCGACTAATGAAAAACTGTTTTTT	CASSTGGSTNEKLFF	.	TRBJ1-4	TRBV9	TRBD1
TGTGCCACCAGCAACAGGTATGGCTACACCTTC	CATSNRYGYTF	.	TRBJ1-2	TRBV15	.
TGTGCCAGCAGCTTAGGGCCTACTAGCGGGCGCTCCTACAATGAGCAGTTCTTC	CASSLGPTSGRSYNEQFF	once	TRBJ2-1	TRBV11-1	TRBD2
TGTGCCAGCAGTTACTCGAGTCTAGCGGGATCCTACGAGCAGTACTTC	CASSYSSLAGSYEQYF	.	TRBJ2-7	TRBV6-5	TRBD2
TGCGCCAGTAGCTTGGACGGGGACACTGAAGCTTTCTTT	CASSLDGDTEAFF	.	TRBJ1-1	TRBV5-1	.
TGTGCCAGCAGCTCTCTAGCGGGGGGGCCCTTAGATACGCAGTATTTT	CASSSLAGGPLDTQYF	.	TRBJ2-3	TRBV7-6	TRBD2
TGTGCCAGCAGTGAACAGGGCGATGAGCAGTTCTTC	CASSEQGDEQFF	once	TRBJ2-1	TRBV6-8	.
TGTGCCAGCAGCTCCGACCTAGCGGGAGGGCAGGATACGCAGTATTTT	CASSSDLAGGQDTQYF	.	TRBJ2-3	TRBV7-2	TRBD2
TGCAGCGTTGAAGATCCAGGCGGAGGATATTCCTACGAGCAGTACTTC	CSVEDPGGGYSYEQYF	.	TRBJ2-7	TRBV29-1	.
TGTGCCATCAGTGACGACACAGGGAACCAGCCCCAGCATTTT	CAISDDTGNQPQHF	.	TRBJ1-5	TRBV10-3	.
TGTGCCGGACAGGATTACACCGGGGAGCTGTTTTTT	CAGQDYTGELFF	.	TRBJ2-2	TRBV9	TRBD1
TGTGCCAGCAGTGAATTTCAGGGCCCACCCCTCCACTTT	CASSEFQGPPLHF	.	TRBJ1-6	TRBV25-1	.
TGCGCCAGCAGCCCCGGGACTAGCGGGAGACGGTATCAAGAGACCCAGTACTTC	CASSPGTSGRRYQETQYF	.	TRBJ2-5	TRBV5-1	TRBD2
TGTGCCTGGACCCGGACAGGCCGCGTCTACGAGCAGTACTTC	CAWTRTGRVYEQYF	once	TRBJ2-7	TRBV30	TRBD1
TGTTCCAGCAGCTTATCGGGCGAGCAGTACTTC	CSSSLSGEQYF	.	TRBJ2-7	TRBV7-9	.
TGTGCCAGCAGTCTCATAGCGGGGGAGCAGTTCTTC	CASSLIAGEQFF	few	TRBJ2-1	TRBV5-6	TRBD2
TGTGCCAGCAGCTTAGTGTCCAGGTCCACCGGGGAGCTGTTTTTT	CASSLVSRSTGELFF	.	TRBJ2-2	TRBV7-8	.
TGTGCCAGCAGCTTGTTGCGGATACCCACCTACGAGCAGTACTTC	CASSLLRIPTYEQYF	.	TRBJ2-7	TRBV5-6	.
TGTGCCAGCAGTATAGGACAGGCCTCTGGAAACACCATATATTTT	CASSIGQASGNTIYF	.	TRBJ1-3	TRBV28	TRBD1
TGTGCCACCAGCAGAGATATTGGAGGGCCAGAGACCCAGTACTTC	CATSRDIGGPETQYF	.	TRBJ2-5	TRBV15	.
TGTGCCAGCAGCGTAGAAGGCAGGGGAGAGGCTGGCTACACCTTC	CASSVEGRGEAGYTF	.	TRBJ1-2	TRBV9	.
TGTGCCAGCTCACCGCCTAGGATCGTGAACACTGAAGCTTTCTTT	CASSPPRIVNTEAFF	.	TRBJ1-1	TRBV18	.
TGTGCCAGCAGGCACGGGACAGTCGGAACGGAGACCCAGTACTTC	CASRHGTVGTETQYF	once	TRBJ2-5	TRBV27	TRBD1
TGCGCCAGCAGCCAAGCTCTAGCGGGAGGAGAGACCCAGTACTTC	CASSQALAGGETQYF	few	TRBJ2-5	TRBV4-1	TRBD2
TGTGCCAGCAGCTTCACAAGAGGGGAGACCCAGTACTTC	CASSFTRGETQYF	.	TRBJ2-5	TRBV5-6	.
TGCGCCAGCAGCCGAATGGCGGGATTACACAATGAGCAGTTCTTC	CASSRMAGLHNEQFF	.	TRBJ2-1	TRBV5-1	.
TGTGCCAGCAGCTTGGACGGGTCACGTTACAATGAGCAGTTCTTC	CASSLDGSRYNEQFF	once	TRBJ2-1	TRBV5-4	.
TGCAGCGCACCGGGACAGGGTTTCGGTGAGCAGTTCTTC	CSAPGQGFGEQFF	.	TRBJ2-1	TRBV29-1	TRBD1
TGTGCCAGCAGCCCAGGGGGGGACAGGTACAGCCCTGAAGCTTTCTTT	CASSPGGDRYSPEAFF	.	TRBJ1-1	TRBV7-2	TRBD1
TGCAGCGTCGGGACTAGCAACCCCTACGAGCAGTACTTC	CSVGTSNPYEQYF	.	TRBJ2-7	TRBV29-1	TRBD2
TGTGCCAGCAGCTCCTATAGGGGGCAAGAGACCCAGTACTTC	CASSSYRGQETQYF	.	TRBJ2-5	TRBV11-1	.
TGCGCCAGCAGCCGCCGACTAGCGGGAGCGCCAGATACGCAGTATTTT	CASSRRLAGAPDTQYF	.	TRBJ2-3	TRBV4-3	TRBD2
TGTGCCAGCAGCCAGGGCGTGGGGGGGGTGGGCTTCAATGAGCAGTTCTTC	CASSQGVGGVGFNEQFF	.	TRBJ2-1	TRBV7-2	TRBD2
TGTGCTTACCAGGTTTTCTCCTACAATGAGCAGTTCTTC	CAYQVFSYNEQFF	.	TRBJ2-1	TRBV30	.
TGCAGCGTTACAGGGGACTCTGGAAACACCATATATTTT	CSVTGDSGNTIYF	.	TRBJ1-3	TRBV29-1	TRBD1
TGTGCCAGCAGCTTAGGGAGACAGGGGAGCTACACCTTC	CASSLGRQGSYTF	.	TRBJ1-2	TRBV5-6	TRBD1
TGTGCCAGTAGTATCCTCCCCCCAATGGCGGGAGGTTCCACCGGGGAGCTGTTTTTT	CASSILPPMAGGSTGELFF	.	TRBJ2-2	TRBV19	TRBD2
TGTGCCAGCAGCCCGGGGTCCTACGAGCAGTACTTC	CASSPGSYEQYF	once	TRBJ2-7	TRBV13	.
TGTGCCAGTAGAGCGGGAGCCGCCTACGAGCAGTACTTC	CASRAGAAYEQYF	.	TRBJ2-7	TRBV19	TRBD2
TGTGCCAGCAGCTTAGGGATCCCCGGGGGTGGCTACACCTTC	CASSLGIPGGGYTF	.	TRBJ1-2	TRBV7-2	.
TGTGCCAGCAGCAAAGATGGCAGCCGAGGGCGGGATGGCTACACCTTC	CASSKDGSRGRDGYTF	.	TRBJ1-2	TRBV21-1	.
TGCGCCAGCAGCCAAGATTGGGGGACAGGGGGTCGGAACACCATATATTTT	CASSQDWGTGGRNTIYF	.	TRBJ1-3	TRBV4-3	TRBD1
TGTGCCAGCAGCTTAGTTGGGGGTGGACAGCCCTTCGGGACCTTC	CASSLVGGGQPFGTF	.	TRBJ1-2	TRBV7-2	.
TGTGCCAGCAGCTTAGAGTTGAGGTCCTACAATGAGCAGTTCTTC	CASSLELRSYNEQFF	.	TRBJ2-1	TRBV11-2	.
TGTGCCAGCAGTTTGGGGCAAAATTATGGCTACACCTTC	CASSLGQNYGYTF	.	TRBJ1-2	TRBV28	.
TGTGCCAGCAGCGAGACAGGGGACAACTATGGCTACACCTTC	CASSETGDNYGYTF	.	TRBJ1-2	TRBV5-8	TRBD1
TGTGCCAGCAGCTTCCGGGACAGGCCTTTGGGAGAGACCCAGTACTTC	CASSFRDRPLGETQYF	.	TRBJ2-5	TRBV5-5	TRBD1
TGTGCCAGCTCACCACCCGACAGGGGGCCCACAGATACGCAGTATTTT	CASSPPDRGPTDTQYF	.	TRBJ2-3	TRBV18	TRBD1
TGTGCCAGCAGTGAAGGGGTGGGGCAGACCCAGTACTTC	CASSEGVGQTQYF	.	TRBJ2-5	TRBV2	.
TGTGCCTGGAGTGATTACAACAGTGAAGCTTTCTTT	CAWSDYNSEAFF	.	TRBJ1-1	TRBV30	.
TGTGCCAGCAGCCAAGTCGGCCCCCGGGGGACCCAGTACTTC	CASSQVGPRGTQYF	.	TRBJ2-5	TRBV14	.
TGCAGCGCAGACCTTAGCGGGGGGACAGATACGCAGTATTTT	CSADLSGGTDTQYF	.	TRBJ2-3	TRBV29-1	TRBD2
TGTGCCAGCACCATAGACGGGGTCCTGGAGACCCAGTACTTC	CASTIDGVLETQYF	.	TRBJ2-5	TRBV7-9	.
TGTGCCAGCAGGGAGACAGGGAACGCCAAAAACATTCAGTACTTC	CASRETGNAKNIQYF	.	TRBJ2-4	TRBV28	TRBD1
TGCGCCAGCAGCCAAGATCTGACAGGAAGCAACTATGGCTACACCTTC	CASSQDLTGSNYGYTF	.	TRBJ1-2	TRBV4-3	.
TGTGCCAGCAGCCCCGTAGGGACAAACTCCTACGAGCAGTACTTC	CASSPVGTNSYEQYF	.	TRBJ2-7	TRBV7-9	.